This T cell receptor (beta chain) was captured by sequencing in a study of cytomegalovirus exposure and HLA in healthy donors. Points from the study as a whole: In a later analysis, at a false discovery rate of 0.05, 15,000 to 20,000 TCR beta sequences were associated with HLA alleles.

This clone has a handful of counts. Its specificity is unknown. This PCR relied on a set of 60 Vbeta primers and 13 Jbeta primers. The repertoire was sequenced with immunoSEQ multiplex PCR; TCRdb's copy has only in-frame clones and lacks some. The sample lists under 150,000 clones, more than 65% occurring once. Sequenced sample: PBMCs. The receptor was isolated from a woman aged 55-69 years in good health and CMV-seropositive.

The DNA of the CDR3 is TGTGCCAGCAGCATCGGACAGGGGGGGAATCAGCCCCAGCATTTT. This codes for CASSIGQGGNQPQHF. The chain employs TRBV7-8 and TRBJ1-5, with 10 bases identical to TRBD1. CDR3 length: 15 residues. With 5 bases clipped from V and 4 bases from J, the junction kept 5 bases outside the gene matches. Germline V gives CDR1 SGHVS, CDR2 FQNEAQ.